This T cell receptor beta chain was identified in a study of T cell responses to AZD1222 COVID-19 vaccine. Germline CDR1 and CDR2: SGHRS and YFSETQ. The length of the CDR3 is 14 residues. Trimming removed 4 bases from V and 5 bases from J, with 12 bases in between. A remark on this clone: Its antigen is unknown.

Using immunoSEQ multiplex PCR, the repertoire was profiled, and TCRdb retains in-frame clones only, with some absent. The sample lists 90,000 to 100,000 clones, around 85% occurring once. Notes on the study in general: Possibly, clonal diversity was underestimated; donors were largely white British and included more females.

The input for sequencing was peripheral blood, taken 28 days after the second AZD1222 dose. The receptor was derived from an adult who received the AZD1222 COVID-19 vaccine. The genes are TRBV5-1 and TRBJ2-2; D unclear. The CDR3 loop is CASSPNSGTGELFF. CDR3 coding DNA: TGCGCCAGCAGCCCGAACAGTGGGACCGGGGAGCTGTTTTTT.